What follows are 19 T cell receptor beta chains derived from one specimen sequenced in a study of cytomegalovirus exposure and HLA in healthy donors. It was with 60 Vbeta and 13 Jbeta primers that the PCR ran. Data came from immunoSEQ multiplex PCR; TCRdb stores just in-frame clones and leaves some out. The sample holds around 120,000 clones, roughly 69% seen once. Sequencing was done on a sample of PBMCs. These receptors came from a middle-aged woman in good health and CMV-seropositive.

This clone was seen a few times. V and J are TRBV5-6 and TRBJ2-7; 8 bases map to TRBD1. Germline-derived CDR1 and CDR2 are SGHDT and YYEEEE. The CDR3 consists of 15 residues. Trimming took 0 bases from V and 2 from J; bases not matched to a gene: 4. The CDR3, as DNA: TGTGCCAGCAGCTTGGGGACAGGGTCCCCCTACGAGCAGTACTTC. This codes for CASSLGTGSPYEQYF.

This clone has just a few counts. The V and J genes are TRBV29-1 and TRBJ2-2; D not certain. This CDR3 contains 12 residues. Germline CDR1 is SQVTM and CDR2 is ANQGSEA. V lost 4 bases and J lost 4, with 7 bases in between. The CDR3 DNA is TGCAGCGTTGTCGCGCGCACCGGGGAGCTGTTTTTT. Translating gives CSVVARTGELFF.

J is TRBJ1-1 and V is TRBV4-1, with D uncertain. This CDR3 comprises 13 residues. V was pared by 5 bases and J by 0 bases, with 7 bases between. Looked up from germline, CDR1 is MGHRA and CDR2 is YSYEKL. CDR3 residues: CASSREMNTEAFF. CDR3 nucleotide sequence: TGCGCCAGCAGCAGAGAGATGAACACTGAAGCTTTCTTT.

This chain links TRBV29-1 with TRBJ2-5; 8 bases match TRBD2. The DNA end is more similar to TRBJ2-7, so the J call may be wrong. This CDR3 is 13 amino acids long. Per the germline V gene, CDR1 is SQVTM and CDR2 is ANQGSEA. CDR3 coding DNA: TGCAGCGTTGACGGGAGGGATGCCTACGAGCAGTACTTC. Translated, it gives CSVDGRDAYEQYF.

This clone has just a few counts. This CDR3 is CASSVAPRFSGSTDTQYF. The CDR3 DNA reads TGTGCCAGCAGCGTAGCCCCGCGTTTTAGCGGGAGCACAGATACGCAGTATTTT. This chain uses TRBV9 with TRBJ2-3; 7 nucleotides agree with TRBD2. CDR1 SGDLS and CDR2 YYNGEE come from the germline V gene. This CDR3 spans 18 amino acids. J gave up 0 bases and V 0 bases, and 10 bases lay outside the gene matches.

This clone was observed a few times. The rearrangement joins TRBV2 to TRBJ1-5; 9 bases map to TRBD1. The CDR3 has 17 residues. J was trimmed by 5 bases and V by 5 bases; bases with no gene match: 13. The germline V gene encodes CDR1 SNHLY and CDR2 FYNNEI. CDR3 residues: CASSIRGTGLIDQPQHF. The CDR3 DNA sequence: TGTGCCAGCAGTATAAGAGGGACAGGGTTAATCGATCAGCCCCAGCATTTT. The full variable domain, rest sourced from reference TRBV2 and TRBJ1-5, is EPEVTQTPSHQVTQMGQEVILRCVPISNHLYFYWYRQILGQKVEFLVSFYNNEISEKSEIFDDQFSVERPDGSNFTLKIRSTKLEDSAMYFCASSIRGTGLIDQPQHFGDGTRLSIL.

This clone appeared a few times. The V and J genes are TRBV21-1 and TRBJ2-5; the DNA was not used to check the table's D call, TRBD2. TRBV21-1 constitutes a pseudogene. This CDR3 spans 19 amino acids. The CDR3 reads CASSKARLMGLAVGETQYF. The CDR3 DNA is TGTGCCAGCAGCAAAGCCCGCCTTATGGGACTAGCTGTTGGAGAGACCCAGTACTTC.

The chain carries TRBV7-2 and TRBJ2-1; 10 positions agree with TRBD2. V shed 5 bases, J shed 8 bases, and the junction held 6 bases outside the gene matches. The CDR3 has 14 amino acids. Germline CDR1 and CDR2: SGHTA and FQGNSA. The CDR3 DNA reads TGTGCCAGCAGCCCTCTAGCGGGAGTGGATGAGCAGTTCTTC. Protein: CASSPLAGVDEQFF.

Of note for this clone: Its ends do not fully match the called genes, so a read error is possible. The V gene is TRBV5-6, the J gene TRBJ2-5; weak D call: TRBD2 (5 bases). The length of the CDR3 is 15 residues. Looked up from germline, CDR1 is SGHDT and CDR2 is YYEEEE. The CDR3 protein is CASSSPSADQEAQYF. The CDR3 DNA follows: TGTGCCAGCAGCTCCCCATCAGCGGACCAAGAGGCCCAGTACTTC.

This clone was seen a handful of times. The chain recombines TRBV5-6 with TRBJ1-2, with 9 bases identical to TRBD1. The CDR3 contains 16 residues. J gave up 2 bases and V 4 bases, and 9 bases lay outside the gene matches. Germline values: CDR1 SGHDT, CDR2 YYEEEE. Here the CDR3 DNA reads TGTGCCAGCAGCCCGGATTTAGGGACAGGGAACTATGGCTACACCTTC. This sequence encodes CASSPDLGTGNYGYTF.

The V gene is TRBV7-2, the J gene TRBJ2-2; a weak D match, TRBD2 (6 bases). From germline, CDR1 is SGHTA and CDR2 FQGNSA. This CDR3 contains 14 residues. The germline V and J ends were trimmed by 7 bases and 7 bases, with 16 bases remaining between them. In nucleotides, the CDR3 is TGTGCCAGCACTTATGGCCGGGGGATCGGGGAGCTGTTTTTT. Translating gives CASTYGRGIGELFF.

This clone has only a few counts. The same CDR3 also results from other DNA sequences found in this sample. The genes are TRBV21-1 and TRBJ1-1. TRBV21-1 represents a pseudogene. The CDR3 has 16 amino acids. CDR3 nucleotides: TGTGCCAGCAGCAAAGGGAGGGTGGGTAGAAACACTGAAGCTTTCTTT. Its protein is CASSKGRVGRNTEAFF.

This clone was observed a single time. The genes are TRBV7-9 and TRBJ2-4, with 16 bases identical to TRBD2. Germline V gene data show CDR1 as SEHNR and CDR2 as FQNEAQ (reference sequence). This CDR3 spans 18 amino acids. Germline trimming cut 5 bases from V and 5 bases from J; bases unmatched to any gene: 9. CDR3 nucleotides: TGTGCCAGCAGCAACGGGACTAGCGGGAGGGCCTGGGAAAACATTCAGTACTTC. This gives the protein CASSNGTSGRAWENIQYF.

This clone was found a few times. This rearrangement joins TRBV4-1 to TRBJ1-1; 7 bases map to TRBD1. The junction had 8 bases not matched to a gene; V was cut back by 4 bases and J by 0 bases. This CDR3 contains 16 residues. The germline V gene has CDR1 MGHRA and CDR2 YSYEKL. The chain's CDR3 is CASSPGGISMNTEAFF. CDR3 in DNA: TGCGCCAGCAGCCCAGGGGGAATCTCGATGAACACTGAAGCTTTCTTT.

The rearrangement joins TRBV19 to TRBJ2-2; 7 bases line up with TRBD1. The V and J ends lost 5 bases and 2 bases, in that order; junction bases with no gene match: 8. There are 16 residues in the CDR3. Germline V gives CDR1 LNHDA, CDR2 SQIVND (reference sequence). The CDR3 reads CASSETGTANTGELFF. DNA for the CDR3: TGTGCCAGTAGTGAGACCGGGACAGCAAACACCGGGGAGCTGTTTTTT.

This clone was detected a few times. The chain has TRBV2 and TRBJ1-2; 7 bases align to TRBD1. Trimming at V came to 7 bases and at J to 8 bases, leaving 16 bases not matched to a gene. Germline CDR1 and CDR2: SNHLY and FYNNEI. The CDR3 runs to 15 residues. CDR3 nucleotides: TGTGCCAGCAACCGAGAAGGGGGCAGGGCGGACGGCTACACCTTC. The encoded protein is CASNREGGRADGYTF.

The CDR3 loop is CASSLPGLAGSSSYEQYF. CDR3 sequence (DNA): TGTGCCAGCTCGCTCCCGGGACTAGCGGGATCTAGCTCCTACGAGCAGTACTTC. This chain connects TRBV18 to TRBJ2-5; TRBD2 agrees at 13 bases. The closer fit of TRBJ2-7 to the DNA end suggests the J call may be wrong. Germline-derived CDR1 and CDR2 are KGHSH and LQKENI. CDR3 length equals 18 residues.

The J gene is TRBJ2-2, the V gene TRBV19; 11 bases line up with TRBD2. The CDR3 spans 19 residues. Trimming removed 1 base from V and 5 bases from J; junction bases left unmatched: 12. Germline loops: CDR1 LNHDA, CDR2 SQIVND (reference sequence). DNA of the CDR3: TGTGCCAGTAGTATAGGTAGTGAACTAGCGGGAGAGTGGACCGGGGAGCTGTTTTTT. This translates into CASSIGSELAGEWTGELFF.

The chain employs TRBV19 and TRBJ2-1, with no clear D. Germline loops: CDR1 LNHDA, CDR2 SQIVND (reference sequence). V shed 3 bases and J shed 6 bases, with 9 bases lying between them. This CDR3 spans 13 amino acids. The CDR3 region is CASSIAGINEQFF. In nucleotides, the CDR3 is TGTGCCAGTAGTATCGCAGGAATCAATGAGCAGTTCTTC.